Described below is a single T cell receptor (beta chain) sequence and its context. The data belong to a study of T cell responses to AZD1222 COVID-19 vaccine. The table came from immunoSEQ multiplex PCR; TCRdb's copy has only in-frame clones and leaves some out. Among over 100,000 clones, 75% to 90% were seen once, and the ten largest hold 2% to 2.5%. The length of the CDR3 is 14 residues. The germline V gene has CDR1 SGHVS and CDR2 FQNEAQ. V was clipped by 5 bases and J by 2 bases, with 13 bases between them. This clonotype originated in an adult in good health. The chain combines TRBV7-8 with TRBJ2-7; D perhaps matches TRBD1 (6 bases). Sequences were derived from peripheral blood, sampled on day 0 of AZD1222 vaccination. The CDR3 sequence is CASSRTGIPYEQYF. The CDR3 DNA reads TGTGCCAGCAGCCGTACAGGGATTCCCTACGAGCAGTACTTC.